The sequence of this T cell receptor beta chain was determined in a study of tumor and adjacent non-tumor tissue in lung cancer. The template was RNA from unsorted bulk tissue. Distant lung tissue was collected more than 3 cm away from the tumor edge. The study's findings and limits: Normal lung showed higher cumulative top 100 clone frequency than tumor. Tumor tissue had significantly higher TCR diversity than normal lung.

This CDR3 comprises 13 residues. Looked up from germline, CDR1 is MNHEY and CDR2 is SVGAGI. A remark on this clonotype: Its antigen is unidentified. A much bigger clone sits one base away, suggesting this may be a read error.

Three rounds of nested PCR, following a modified ARM-PCR protocol, produced the TCRbeta library. Using its own MiXCR run on the multiplex PCR reads, TCRdb lists one record per CDR3 protein. The sample lists around 60,000 distinct CDR3 sequences; about 61% were seen once. The receptor's source is a man aged 70 or older with non-small cell lung cancer. The rearrangement joins TRBV6-5 to TRBJ1-1; D is ambiguous. The sequenced sample was distant non-tumor lung tissue. CDR3 sequence: CASSYTDLTVAFF. The CDR3 DNA reads TGTGCCAGCAGTTACACAGATTTGACTGTAGCTTTCTTT.